Listed here are 13 T cell receptor beta chains from one sample, sequenced in a study of CD8 T cells in Susac syndrome. The RNA, about 0.45 to 1 ug, was put through reverse transcription using random hexamers. TCRdb itself ran the immunoSEQ multiplex PCR reads through MiXCR, one entry per CDR3 protein. This sample has about 190,000 distinct CDR3 sequences, with roughly 94% found just once. Sequencing was carried out using CD4+ T cells from PBMCs. The receptors were gathered from a human donor in good health.

This clonotype was seen once. This chain joins TRBV30 and TRBJ2-7; TRBD2 is a possible D gene (5 bases). Germline V lookup: CDR1 GTSNPN, CDR2 SVGIG (reference sequence). The length of the CDR3 is 12 residues. V was shortened by 0 bases and J by 12 bases, with 15 bases between the two germline ends. For the CDR3, the DNA is TGTGCCTGGAGTGTAGGACTGGCTCCCCTGTACGTC. It translates to CAWSVGLAPLYV.

The chain couples TRBV3-1 to TRBJ2-5, with D unclear. V dropped 3 bases and J dropped 2 bases, with 13 bases sitting between them. Germline assignment: CDR1 LGHDT and CDR2 YNNKEL (reference sequence). CDR3 length: 15 residues. CDR3 residues: CASSHWESSQETQYF. CDR3 coding DNA: TGTGCCAGCAGCCACTGGGAAAGTAGTCAAGAGACCCAGTACTTC.

The chain employs TRBV20-1 and TRBJ2-3; perhaps TRBD1 as D (6 bases). V was shortened by 3 bases and J by 6 bases, with 13 bases between the two germline ends. Germline CDR1 is DFQATT and CDR2 is SNEGSKA (reference sequence). This CDR3 is 13 amino acids long. The CDR3 DNA reads as TGCAGTGCTAGTTCACAGGGATATGATACGCAGTATTTT. Protein: CSASSQGYDTQYF.

The chain couples TRBV5-1 to TRBJ2-7; 7 positions agree with TRBD1. V was pared by 4 bases and J by 1 base, with 8 bases of the junction left unmatched. Germline CDR1 reads SGHRS; CDR2 reads YFSETQ. The CDR3 loop spans 15 amino acids. The CDR3 protein is CASSPPGQRSYEQYF. CDR3 coding DNA: TGCGCCAGCAGCCCCCCGGGACAGAGGTCCTACGAGCAGTACTTC. The full variable domain, completed using reference TRBV5-1 and TRBJ2-7, is KAGVTQTPRYLIKTRGQQVTLSCSPISGHRSVSWYQQTPGQGLQFLFEYFSETQRNKGNFPGRFSGRQFSNSRSEMNVSTLELGDSALYLCASSPPGQRSYEQYFGPGTRLTVT.

V usage is TRBV29-1 and J usage is TRBJ1-1; perhaps TRBD1 as D (5 bases). Trimming stripped 4 bases from V and 13 bases from J, with 25 bases between. This CDR3 comprises 14 residues. Germline values: CDR1 SQVTM, CDR2 ANQGSEA. The CDR3 sequence is CSVAQPGNSGSSFF. Here the CDR3 DNA reads TGCAGCGTTGCTCAACCAGGGAACAGCGGATCGAGTTTCTTT.

This sequence joins TRBV11-2 and TRBJ2-7; TRBD1 agrees at 9 bases. Trimming took 4 bases from V and 5 from J; bases not matched to a gene: 6. Looked up from germline, CDR1 is SGHAT and CDR2 is FQNNGV. The length of the CDR3 is 14 residues. Written as DNA, the CDR3 is TGTGCCAGCAGCTCGGACAGGGGTGTCCACGAGCAGTACGTC. Translating gives CASSSDRGVHEQYV.

V gene TRBV11-2 combines with J gene TRBJ2-3; D ambiguous. The length of the CDR3 is 14 residues. Germline CDR1 and CDR2: SGHAT and FQNNGV. The germline V and J ends were trimmed by 3 bases and 3 bases, with 10 bases remaining between them. CDR3 in amino acids: CASSFGGETDTQYF. The CDR3 DNA reads as TGTGCCAGCAGCTTTGGTGGGGAAACAGATACGCAGTATTTT.

The rearrangement uses TRBV7-8 and TRBJ2-7; D unresolved. The ends were cut back, 4 bases at V and 2 bases at J, with 18 bases in the middle. The CDR3 contains 16 residues. The germline CDR1 and CDR2 sequences are SGHVS and FQNEAQ. The CDR3 DNA follows: TGTGCCAGCAGCTCAAATCTGCAGGTTGGGGCCTACGAGCAGTACTTC. Encoded protein: CASSSNLQVGAYEQYF.

The chain uses TRBV20-1 and TRBJ1-1, with D perhaps matching TRBD1 (6 bases). The CDR3 totals 16 residues. The V end was cut by 6 bases, the J end by 1 base, with 21 bases between. Germline V lookup: CDR1 DFQATT, CDR2 SNEGSKA (reference sequence). CDR3 protein: CSALLPPGGQNTEAFF. The CDR3 DNA reads as TGCAGTGCCCTACTCCCCCCGGGGGGACAGAACACTGAAGCTTTCTTT.

V and J are TRBV6-6 and TRBJ2-2; no clear D. The CDR3 spans 13 residues. In germline, CDR1 is MNHNY, CDR2 SVGAGI (reference sequence). With 7 bases removed from V and 3 bases from J, the gap between germline ends came to 9 bases. The CDR3 DNA reads as TGTGCCAGCAAGCCCCGGGACACCGGGGAGCTGTTTTTT. It codes for CASKPRDTGELFF.

The J gene is TRBJ1-5, the V gene TRBV20-1; 7 bases are shared with TRBD1. This CDR3 spans 15 amino acids. In germline, CDR1 is DFQATT, CDR2 SNEGSKA (reference sequence). The V and J ends lost 7 bases and 2 bases, in that order; junction bases with no gene match: 11. CDR3 bases: TGCAGTGTTACTACGGGACAGTATCGCAATCAGCCCCAGCATTTT. Amino acid sequence: CSVTTGQYRNQPQHF.

The gene calls are TRBV5-4 and TRBJ1-6; TRBD1 matches 9 bases. The CDR3 spans 15 residues. Germline V gene sequence: CDR1 SGHNT, CDR2 YYREEE (reference sequence). Trimming removed 3 bases from V and 10 bases from J; junction bases left unmatched: 8. In nucleotides, the CDR3 is TGTGCCAGCAGCTCCCTACAGGGGGCAAAGTCACCCCTCCACTTT. It yields the protein CASSSLQGAKSPLHF.

The chain is built from TRBV7-2 and TRBJ2-7; a possible D gene is TRBD1 (5 bases). Germline assignment: CDR1 SGHTA and CDR2 FQGNSA. Deletions cut 1 base from V and 2 bases from J, with 9 bases between. CDR3 length: 14 residues. The CDR3 spells CASSLGGSAYEQYF. The CDR3 DNA is TGTGCCAGCAGCTTAGGGGGCAGCGCCTACGAGCAGTACTTC.